The T cell receptor (beta chain) under discussion was sequenced for a study of response to subunit inactivated influenza vaccine. Study-wide findings and caveats: The authors put forward the suggestion that each seasonal influenza vaccination may bring in only a limited number of new T cells.

This clonotype was picked up a small number of times. The antigen remains unidentified. TCRdb fed the RT-PCR reads into MiXCR, producing one record per CDR3 protein. The data hold about 700,000 distinct CDR3 sequences, with about 15% observed a single time. Source: PBMCs from blood, taken 14 to 15 days before vaccination. The TCR was taken from a man over 45 who received an inactivated influenza vaccine.

The CDR3 coding sequence is TGTGCCAGCAGCGACGGTGGAGAGACCCAGTACTTC. Protein sequence: CASSDGGETQYF. The chain carries TRBV5-8 and TRBJ2-5; no reliable D call. Germline V CDR1 and CDR2: SGHTS, YDEGEE. V dropped 4 bases and J dropped 4 bases, with 8 bases sitting between them. The CDR3 has 12 residues.